The 7 T cell receptor beta chains listed next were all sequenced from one sample in a study of cytotoxic CD8 clonotypes in ibrutinib-treated CLL. Here immunoSEQ multiplex PCR was the method, and the copy in TCRdb shows in-frame clones only, minus some. The sample holds a few hundred thousand clones, roughly 70% seen once. The input for sequencing was PBMCs, taken after 36 months of ibrutinib treatment. These receptor sequences come from a human donor with chronic lymphocytic leukemia.

This rearrangement joins TRBV7-2 to TRBJ2-3; 8 bases are a match to TRBD1. The CDR3 sequence is 16 residues long. Germline V lookup: CDR1 SGHTA, CDR2 FQGNSA. The trim removed 3 bases at V and 4 bases at J, leaving 9 bases unmatched. CDR3 nucleotides: TGTGCCAGCAGCTTTCTAGTTAGGACAGGGCCAGATACGCAGTATTTT. As protein: CASSFLVRTGPDTQYF.

The chain couples TRBV18 to TRBJ2-5; TRBD1 matches 8 bases. CDR1 and CDR2 (germline): KGHSH, LQKENI. J was trimmed by 4 bases and V by 6 bases; bases with no gene match: 4. The CDR3 consists of 13 residues. Here the CDR3 reads CASSADRGETQYF. The CDR3 DNA reads as TGTGCCAGCTCCGCCGACAGGGGAGAGACCCAGTACTTC.

This clone was picked up one time. The gene calls are TRBV6-5 and TRBJ1-1, with 9 bases aligning to TRBD1. Germline values: CDR1 MNHEY, CDR2 SVGAGI. The V gene end was trimmed by 6 bases and the J gene end by 0 bases; junction bases not matched to a gene: 5. The CDR3 is 15 amino acids. The CDR3 loop is CASRLQGALNTEAFF. CDR3 DNA sequence: TGTGCCAGCAGGCTACAGGGGGCCTTGAACACTGAAGCTTTCTTT.

This chain links TRBV7-6 with TRBJ2-1; possible D gene TRBD2, 7 bases. Germline V gene lookup returns CDR1 SGHVS and CDR2 FNYEAQ. The CDR3 is 16 amino acids. Trimming took 5 bases from V and 0 from J, leaving 14 bases between them. The CDR3 spells CASSAWGGLSYNEQFF. The CDR3 DNA follows: TGTGCCAGCAGCGCGTGGGGGGGGCTCTCCTACAATGAGCAGTTCTTC.

The V call is TRBV9, the J call TRBJ2-1, with TRBD2 matching over 13 bases. The V and J ends lost 3 bases and 10 bases, in that order; junction bases with no gene match: 7. Germline V gene sequence: CDR1 SGDLS, CDR2 YYNGEE. The CDR3 runs to 15 residues. For the CDR3, the DNA is TGTGCCAGCAGCGGTTGGACTAGCGGGAGCGGCGAGCAGTTCTTC. It specifies CASSGWTSGSGEQFF.

The rearrangement uses TRBV2 and TRBJ1-2; D perhaps matches TRBD1 (6 bases). The CDR3 covers 13 residues. V lost 11 bases and J 4 bases, leaving 17 bases between the germline ends. The germline CDR1 and CDR2 sequences are SNHLY and FYNNEI. The chain's CDR3 is CASWGGPVYGYTF. For the CDR3, the DNA is TGTGCCTCATGGGGGGGGCCCGTCTATGGCTACACCTTC. Complete variable domain (other parts from reference TRBV2 and TRBJ1-2): EPEVTQTPSHQVTQMGQEVILRCVPISNHLYFYWYRQILGQKVEFLVSFYNNEISEKSEIFDDQFSVERPDGSNFTLKIRSTKLEDSAMYFCASWGGPVYGYTFGSGTRLTVV.

The chain has TRBV10-3 and TRBJ1-2; no clear D. The CDR3 is made up of 12 amino acids. The V and J ends lost 7 bases and 7 bases respectively, with 13 bases between them. CDR1 is ENHRY, CDR2 SYGVKD, per germline. DNA for the CDR3: TGTGCCATCAAGAGACTTGAAGGTGGCTACACCTTC. It specifies CAIKRLEGGYTF.